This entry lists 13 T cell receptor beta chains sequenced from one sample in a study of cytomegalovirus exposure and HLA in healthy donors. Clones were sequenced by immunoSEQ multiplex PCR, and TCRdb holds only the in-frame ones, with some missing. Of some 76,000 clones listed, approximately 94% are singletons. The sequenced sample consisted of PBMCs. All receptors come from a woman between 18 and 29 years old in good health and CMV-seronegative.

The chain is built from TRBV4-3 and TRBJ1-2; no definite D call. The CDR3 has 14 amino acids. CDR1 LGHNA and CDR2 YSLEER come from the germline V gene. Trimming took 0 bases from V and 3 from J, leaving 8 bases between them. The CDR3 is CASSQETGYYGYTF. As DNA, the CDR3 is TGCGCCAGCAGCCAAGAAACCGGTTACTATGGCTACACCTTC.

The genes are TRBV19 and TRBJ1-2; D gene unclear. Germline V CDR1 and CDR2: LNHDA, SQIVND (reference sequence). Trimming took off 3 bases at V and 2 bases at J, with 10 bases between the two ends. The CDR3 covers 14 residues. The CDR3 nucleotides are TGTGCCAGTAGTATCGCAGATGTAAACTATGGCTACACCTTC. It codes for CASSIADVNYGYTF. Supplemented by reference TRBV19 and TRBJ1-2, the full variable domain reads DGGITQSPKYLFRKEGQNVTLSCEQNLNHDAMYWYRQDPGQGLRLIYYSQIVNDFQKGDIAEGYSVSREKKESFPLTVTSAQKNPTAFYLCASSIADVNYGYTFGSGTRLTVV.

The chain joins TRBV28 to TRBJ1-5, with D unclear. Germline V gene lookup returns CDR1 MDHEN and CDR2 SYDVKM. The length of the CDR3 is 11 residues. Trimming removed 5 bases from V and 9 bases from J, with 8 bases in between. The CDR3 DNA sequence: TGTGCCAGCAGTCACCCGGGGCCCCAGCATTTT. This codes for CASSHPGPQHF.

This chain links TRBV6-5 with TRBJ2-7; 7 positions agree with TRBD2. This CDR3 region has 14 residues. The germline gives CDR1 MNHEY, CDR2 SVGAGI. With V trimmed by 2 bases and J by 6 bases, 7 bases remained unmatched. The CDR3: CASSYGAGVLEQYF. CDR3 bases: TGTGCCAGCAGTTACGGGGCGGGAGTCCTCGAGCAGTACTTC.

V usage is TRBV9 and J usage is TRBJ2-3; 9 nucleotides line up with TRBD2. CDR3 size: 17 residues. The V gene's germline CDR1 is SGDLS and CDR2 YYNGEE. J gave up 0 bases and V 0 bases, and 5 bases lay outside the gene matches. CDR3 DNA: TGTGCCAGCAGCGTAGGGGCGGGAGGGCTTAGCACAGATACGCAGTATTTT. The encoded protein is CASSVGAGGLSTDTQYF.

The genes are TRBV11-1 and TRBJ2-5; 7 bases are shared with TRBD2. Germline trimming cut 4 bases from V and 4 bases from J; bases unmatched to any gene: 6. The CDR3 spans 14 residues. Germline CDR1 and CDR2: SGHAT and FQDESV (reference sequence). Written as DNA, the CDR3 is TGTGCCAGCAGCTGGGGGGGTACGGGAGAGACCCAGTACTTC. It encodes CASSWGGTGETQYF.

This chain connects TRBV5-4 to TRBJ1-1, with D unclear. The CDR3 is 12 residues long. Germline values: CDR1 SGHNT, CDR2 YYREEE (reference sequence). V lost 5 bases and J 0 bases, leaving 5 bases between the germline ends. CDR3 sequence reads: CASSGMNTEAFF. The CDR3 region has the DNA TGTGCCAGCAGTGGCATGAACACTGAAGCTTTCTTT.

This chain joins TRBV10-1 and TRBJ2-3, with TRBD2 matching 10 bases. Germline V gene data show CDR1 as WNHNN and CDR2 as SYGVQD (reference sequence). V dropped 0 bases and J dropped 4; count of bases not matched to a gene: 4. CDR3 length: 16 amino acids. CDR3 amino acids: CASSESSGGYSDTQYF. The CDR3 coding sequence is TGCGCCAGCAGTGAGTCTAGCGGGGGGTACTCAGATACGCAGTATTTT.

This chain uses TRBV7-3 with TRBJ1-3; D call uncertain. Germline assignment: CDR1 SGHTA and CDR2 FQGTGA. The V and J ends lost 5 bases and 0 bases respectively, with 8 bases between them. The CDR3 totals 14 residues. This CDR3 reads CASSPGGSGNTIYF. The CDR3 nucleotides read TGTGCCAGCAGCCCCGGAGGCTCTGGAAACACCATATATTTT.

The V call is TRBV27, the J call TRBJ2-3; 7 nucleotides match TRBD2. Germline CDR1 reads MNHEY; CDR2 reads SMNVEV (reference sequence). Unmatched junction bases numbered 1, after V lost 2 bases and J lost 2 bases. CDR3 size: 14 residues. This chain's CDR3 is CASSLGGDTDTQYF. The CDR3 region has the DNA TGTGCCAGCAGTTTAGGGGGGGACACAGATACGCAGTATTTT.

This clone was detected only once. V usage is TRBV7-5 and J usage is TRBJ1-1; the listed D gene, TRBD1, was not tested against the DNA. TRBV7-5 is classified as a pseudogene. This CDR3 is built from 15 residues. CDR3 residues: CVRSEADRGYTEAFF. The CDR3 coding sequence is TGTGTCAGAAGCGAGGCCGACAGGGGGTACACTGAAGCTTTCTTT.

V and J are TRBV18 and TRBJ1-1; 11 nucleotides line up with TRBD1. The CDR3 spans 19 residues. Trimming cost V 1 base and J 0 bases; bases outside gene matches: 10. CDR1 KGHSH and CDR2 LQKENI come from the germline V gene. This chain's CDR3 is CASSPLWTGGLMVNTEAFF. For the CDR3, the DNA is TGTGCCAGCTCACCACTTTGGACAGGGGGCTTGATGGTGAACACTGAAGCTTTCTTT.

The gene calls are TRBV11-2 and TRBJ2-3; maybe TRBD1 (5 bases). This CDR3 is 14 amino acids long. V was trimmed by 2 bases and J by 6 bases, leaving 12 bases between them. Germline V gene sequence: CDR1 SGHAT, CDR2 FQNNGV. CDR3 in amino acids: CASSLFVGADTQYF. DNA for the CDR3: TGTGCCAGCAGCTTATTCGTAGGGGCTGATACGCAGTATTTT.